The 6 T cell receptor beta chains below were found in one sample sequenced in a study of cytomegalovirus exposure and HLA in healthy donors. The PCR had 60 Vbeta and 13 Jbeta primers. Sequencing was performed with immunoSEQ multiplex PCR; in TCRdb, only in-frame clones are kept and a portion is missing. The sample records over 100,000 clones, roughly 74% being singletons. The sample comprised PBMCs. These receptors originate from a woman aged 30 to 39 in good health and CMV-seronegative.

The chain carries TRBV6-5 and TRBJ2-7; D unclear. Trimming cost V 5 bases and J 0 bases, with 11 bases left between them. The CDR3 is made up of 14 amino acids. Germline V lookup: CDR1 MNHEY, CDR2 SVGAGI. The CDR3 spells CASSTRLGSYEQYF. The DNA for the CDR3 is TGTGCCAGCAGTACCCGACTCGGCTCCTACGAGCAGTACTTC.

The rearrangement uses TRBV29-1 and TRBJ2-7; TRBD2 matches 8 bases. From germline, CDR1 is SQVTM and CDR2 ANQGSEA. Trimming took 7 bases from V and 11 from J; bases not matched to a gene: 10. The CDR3 spans 11 residues. Written as DNA, the CDR3 is TGCAGCGCGGGTTCGGGGGGGCAGGAGTACTTC. Its translation: CSAGSGGQEYF.

CDR3 nucleotide sequence: TGTGCCAGCAGTGACAGAGGGATCTATGGCTACACCTTC. It specifies CASSDRGIYGYTF. J is TRBJ1-2 and V is TRBV2; D ambiguous. Germline V gene sequence: CDR1 SNHLY, CDR2 FYNNEI. The CDR3 extends over 13 amino acids. Trimming pared 3 bases from V and 4 bases from J, leaving 9 bases between.

V is TRBV5-1 and J is TRBJ2-1; TRBD2 matches 16 bases. CDR1 is SGHRS and CDR2 is YFSETQ in the germline V gene. The CDR3 is 16 amino acids. J was trimmed by 8 bases and V by 3 bases; bases with no gene match: 5. The CDR3 DNA sequence: TGCGCCAGCAGCTGGGGACTAGCGGGAGGGCCCCATGAGCAGTTCTTC. It yields the protein CASSWGLAGGPHEQFF.

The rearrangement joins TRBV11-2 to TRBJ1-2; D uncertain. Germline-derived CDR1 and CDR2 are SGHAT and FQNNGV. This CDR3 region has 17 residues. V was pared by 8 bases and J by 2 bases, with 24 bases between. Here the CDR3 reads CASDRVSSSNTNYGYTF. The CDR3 coding sequence is TGTGCCAGCGACCGGGTTTCTTCCAGTAATACGAACTATGGCTACACCTTC.

This chain uses TRBV9 with TRBJ1-2, with D perhaps TRBD1 (5 bases). This CDR3 comprises 13 residues. Between the trimmed V and J ends, which lost 3 bases and 8 bases, there was a span of 14 bases. Germline lookup yields CDR1 SGDLS and CDR2 YYNGEE. The CDR3 loop reads CASSETTVGGYTF. Here the CDR3 DNA reads TGTGCCAGCAGCGAGACGACAGTTGGGGGCTACACCTTC.